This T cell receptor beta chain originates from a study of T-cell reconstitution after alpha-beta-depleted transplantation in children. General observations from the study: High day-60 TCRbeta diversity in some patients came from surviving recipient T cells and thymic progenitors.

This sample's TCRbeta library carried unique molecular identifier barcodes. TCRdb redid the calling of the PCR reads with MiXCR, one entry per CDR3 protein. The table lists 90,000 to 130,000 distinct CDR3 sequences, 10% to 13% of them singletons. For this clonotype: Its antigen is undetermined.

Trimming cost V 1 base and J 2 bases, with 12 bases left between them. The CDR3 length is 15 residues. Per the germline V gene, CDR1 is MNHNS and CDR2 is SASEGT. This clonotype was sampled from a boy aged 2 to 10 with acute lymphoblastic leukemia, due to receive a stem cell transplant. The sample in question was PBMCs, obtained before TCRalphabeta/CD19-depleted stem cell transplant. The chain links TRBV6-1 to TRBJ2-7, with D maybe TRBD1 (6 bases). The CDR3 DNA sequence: TGTGCCAGCAGTGAAGAGAGTGGACAGCCCTACGAGCAGTACTTC. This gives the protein CASSEESGQPYEQYF.